One and the same sample provided the 20 T cell receptor beta chains below, sequenced in a study of T cell repertoires in ileal Crohn's disease (dated by TCRdb to about 2019). The library was obtained by the immunoSEQ multiplex PCR assay. The table comes from immuneACCESS by way of TCRdb, which keeps in-frame sequences with V and J called. Part of the clones is missing from these tables; in studies checked, under half for an unresolved V gene and the rest for unknown reasons. The sample yields over 4,500 clones; more than 75% were counted once. The ten largest clones take up around 5.7% of the sample. Sequencing was performed on ileal tissue. These TCRs come from an adult with Crohn's disease.

The chain joins TRBV14 to TRBJ1-1; unclear D gene. Per the germline V gene, CDR1 is SGHDN and CDR2 is FVKESK. The CDR3 has 14 residues. The ends were cut back, 4 bases at V and 0 bases at J, with 9 bases in the middle. CDR3 in DNA: TGTGCCAGCAGCCCCCCGGGGATGAACACTGAAGCTTTCTTT. It codes for CASSPPGMNTEAFF.

V is TRBV19 and J is TRBJ1-2; D perhaps matches TRBD1 (5 bases). The length of the CDR3 is 13 residues. V was clipped by 7 bases and J by 5 bases, with 14 bases between them. Germline V gives CDR1 LNHDA, CDR2 SQIVND (reference sequence). CDR3 DNA sequence: TGTGCCAGTACTCCCACAGGAGGGTATGGCTACACCTTC. It is translated as CASTPTGGYGYTF.

The chain links TRBV6-1 to TRBJ2-7, with 11 bases aligning to TRBD2. This CDR3 has 16 amino acids. With V trimmed by 4 bases and J by 2 bases, 7 bases remained unmatched. Germline V gene data show CDR1 as MNHNS and CDR2 as SASEGT. The CDR3 spells CASSAITSGGAYEQYF. CDR3 nucleotides: TGTGCCAGCAGTGCAATTACTAGCGGGGGAGCCTACGAGCAGTACTTC.

J is TRBJ2-1 and V is TRBV2; TRBD1 aligns across 9 bases. Germline-derived CDR1 and CDR2 are SNHLY and FYNNEI. The CDR3 covers 12 residues. J lost 16 bases, V lost 6 bases, and 10 bases had no gene match. CDR3 in amino acids: CASRGTGGQGFF. CDR3 nucleotides: TGTGCCAGCAGGGGCACTGGGGGACAGGGTTTCTTC.

This chain joins TRBV2 and TRBJ2-3, with 11 nucleotides matching TRBD2. V lost 4 bases and J lost 6; bases outside the gene matches: 6. The germline CDR1 and CDR2 sequences are SNHLY and FYNNEI. This CDR3 comprises 15 residues. The CDR3 coding sequence is TGTGCCAGCAGTGCACGACTAGCGGGGTTGGATACGCAGTATTTT. It codes for CASSARLAGLDTQYF.

In the case of this clone: One end of the junction varies from germline; a read error may be responsible. The chain combines TRBV4-2 with TRBJ2-7; the match to TRBD2 covers 10 bases. This CDR3 is 14 amino acids long. Germline CDR1 and CDR2: LGHNA and YNFKEQ. The CDR3 here is CASSPLGTSARRDF. DNA for the CDR3: TGTGCCAGCAGCCCCCTGGGGACTAGCGCCAGGCGGGACTTC.

This CDR3 reads CASSSQWYTEAFF. The DNA for the CDR3 is TGTGCCAGCAGCTCCCAGTGGTACACTGAAGCTTTCTTT. The chain joins TRBV7-2 to TRBJ1-1; D gene unclear. Germline values: CDR1 SGHTA, CDR2 FQGNSA. Between the trimmed V and J ends, which lost 4 bases and 3 bases, there was a span of 9 bases. This CDR3 has 13 amino acids.

J is TRBJ1-1 and V is TRBV27; maybe TRBD1 (5 bases). This CDR3 has 15 amino acids. In germline, CDR1 is MNHEY, CDR2 SMNVEV (reference sequence). Trimming removed 7 bases at V and 2 bases at J, with 17 bases between. The CDR3 reads CASKAPGGTNTEAFF. The CDR3 region has the DNA TGTGCCAGCAAAGCCCCGGGAGGGACTAACACTGAAGCTTTCTTT.

This clone was detected a few times. The identical CDR3 is also encoded by other nucleotide sequences in the sample. Here the CDR3 DNA reads TGTGCCAGTACGCGGGGAGGCTCTGGAAACACCATATATTTT. It yields the protein CASTRGGSGNTIYF. The J gene is TRBJ1-3, the V gene TRBV19, with D hard to call. Trimming cost V 7 bases and J 0 bases, with 10 bases left between them. Germline V CDR1 and CDR2: LNHDA, SQIVND (reference sequence). CDR3 length: 14 residues.

The V gene is TRBV6-1, the J gene TRBJ1-4; tentatively, D is TRBD1 (5 bases). V was cut by 11 bases and J by 0 bases, with 16 bases left in between. The CDR3 has 15 amino acids. Germline-derived CDR1 and CDR2 are MNHNS and SASEGT. CDR3: CASSPGGATNEKLFF. Here the CDR3 DNA reads TGTGCCTCCTCCCCGGGGGGTGCAACTAATGAAAAACTGTTTTTT.

This rearrangement joins TRBV25-1 to TRBJ2-3; D not certain. The ends were cut back, 4 bases at V and 0 bases at J, with 11 bases in the middle. Germline-derived CDR1 and CDR2 are MGHDK and SYGVNS. This CDR3 region has 15 residues. CDR3 coding DNA: TGTGCCAGCAGTGCATCCCTCGGGAGCACAGATACGCAGTATTTT. Residues: CASSASLGSTDTQYF.

The chain links TRBV2 to TRBJ2-7, with D unresolved. Germline V gene lookup returns CDR1 SNHLY and CDR2 FYNNEI. The V gene lost 2 bases and the J gene lost 0 bases, with 5 bases spanning the gap. This CDR3 is 13 amino acids long. The CDR3: CASSETYSYEQYF. Written as DNA, the CDR3 is TGTGCCAGCAGTGAAACATACTCCTACGAGCAGTACTTC.

The gene calls are TRBV6-1 and TRBJ2-1; 9 nucleotides line up with TRBD1. Per germline, CDR1 MNHNS and CDR2 SASEGT. Unmatched junction bases numbered 6, after V lost 4 bases and J lost 5 bases. The CDR3 has 15 amino acids. For the CDR3, the DNA is TGTGCCAGCAGTGTCCGGACAGGGGCCCACAATGAGCAGTTCTTC. Protein product: CASSVRTGAHNEQFF.

J is TRBJ1-1 and V is TRBV6-4; TRBD1 might be the D (6 bases). The CDR3 has 13 amino acids. Germline V lookup: CDR1 MRHNA, CDR2 SNTAGT. The germline V and J ends were trimmed by 3 bases and 4 bases, with 9 bases remaining between them. CDR3 loop: CASSEGATTEAFF. As DNA, the CDR3 is TGTGCCAGCAGTGAGGGGGCCACCACTGAAGCTTTCTTT.

V is TRBV7-2 and J is TRBJ2-1, with 11 bases fitting TRBD2. This CDR3 contains 17 residues. With V trimmed by 2 bases and J by 4 bases, 7 bases remained unmatched. CDR1 is SGHTA, CDR2 FQGNSA, per germline. The CDR3 loop reads CASSLLGGTSGYNEQFF. As DNA, the CDR3 is TGTGCCAGCAGCTTATTAGGCGGGACTAGCGGATACAATGAGCAGTTCTTC.

J is TRBJ2-7 and V is TRBV19, with 9 bases matching TRBD1. Germline-derived CDR1 and CDR2 are LNHDA and SQIVND (reference sequence). V was pared by 4 bases and J by 2 bases, with 3 bases of the junction left unmatched. The CDR3 is 14 amino acids. CDR3 DNA: TGTGCCAGTAGTAGGGACAGGGAGGCCTACGAGCAGTACTTC. Translation: CASSRDREAYEQYF.

V is TRBV5-1 and J is TRBJ1-1; 7 nucleotides line up with TRBD1. Germline trimming cut 4 bases from V and 4 bases from J; bases unmatched to any gene: 7. The CDR3 length is 14 residues. CDR1 SGHRS and CDR2 YFSETQ come from the germline V gene. The CDR3 spells CASSGATGVTEAFF. In nucleotides, the CDR3 is TGCGCCAGCAGCGGGGCCACAGGGGTCACTGAAGCTTTCTTT.

The chain recombines TRBV30 with TRBJ1-5; tentative D call: TRBD1 (5 bases). The CDR3 has 15 residues. V was cut by 2 bases and J by 0 bases, with 11 bases left in between. Germline V CDR1 and CDR2: GTSNPN, SVGIG (reference sequence). Written as DNA, the CDR3 is TGTGCCTGGAGTCTACGGGGGATTAGCAATCAGCCCCAGCATTTT. Translated: CAWSLRGISNQPQHF.

The chain combines TRBV2 with TRBJ2-5; D gene ambiguous. The CDR3 runs to 13 residues. V was shortened by 7 bases and J by 4 bases, with 13 bases between the two germline ends. Looked up from germline, CDR1 is SNHLY and CDR2 is FYNNEI. The CDR3 DNA sequence: TGTGCCAGCATGGGCCAAAGTAGAGAGACCCAGTACTTC. Protein: CASMGQSRETQYF.

CDR3 nucleotides: TGTGCCAGCAGGAGCAGCGGGGGGCATGGTTCACCCCTCCACTTT. Encoded protein: CASRSSGGHGSPLHF. The chain is built from TRBV6-5 and TRBJ1-6, with TRBD1 as a possible D gene (6 bases). This CDR3 has 15 amino acids. Germline CDR1 and CDR2: MNHEY and SVGAGI. The ends were cut back, 6 bases at V and 9 bases at J, with 18 bases in the middle.